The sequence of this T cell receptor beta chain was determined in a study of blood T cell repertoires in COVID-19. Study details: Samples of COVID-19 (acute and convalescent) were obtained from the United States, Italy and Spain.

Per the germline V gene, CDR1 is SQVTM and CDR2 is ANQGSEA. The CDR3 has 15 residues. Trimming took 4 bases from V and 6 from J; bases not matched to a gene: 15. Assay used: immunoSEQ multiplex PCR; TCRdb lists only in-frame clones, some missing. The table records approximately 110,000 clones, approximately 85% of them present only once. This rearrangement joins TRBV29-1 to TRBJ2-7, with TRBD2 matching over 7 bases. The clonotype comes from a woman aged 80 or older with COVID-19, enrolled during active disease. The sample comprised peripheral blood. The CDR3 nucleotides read TGCAGCGTTGCGAATCAGGGAGGGACGGCCGGCGAGCAGTACTTC. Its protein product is CSVANQGGTAGEQYF.